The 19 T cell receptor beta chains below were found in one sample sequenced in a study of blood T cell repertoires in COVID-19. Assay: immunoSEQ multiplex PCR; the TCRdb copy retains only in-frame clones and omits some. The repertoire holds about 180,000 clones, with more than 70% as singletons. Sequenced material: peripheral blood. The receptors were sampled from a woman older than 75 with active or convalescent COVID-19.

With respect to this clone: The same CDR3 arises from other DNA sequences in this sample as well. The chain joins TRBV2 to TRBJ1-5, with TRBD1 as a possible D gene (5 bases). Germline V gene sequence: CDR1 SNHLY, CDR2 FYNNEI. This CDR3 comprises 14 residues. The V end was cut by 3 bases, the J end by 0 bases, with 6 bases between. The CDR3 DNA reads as TGTGCCAGCAGTGACAGGGTTAGCAATCAGCCCCAGCATTTT. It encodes CASSDRVSNQPQHF.

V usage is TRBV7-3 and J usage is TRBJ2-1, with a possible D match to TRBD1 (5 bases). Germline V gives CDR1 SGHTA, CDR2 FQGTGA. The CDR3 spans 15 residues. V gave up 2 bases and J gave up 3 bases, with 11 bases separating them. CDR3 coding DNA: TGTGCCAGCAGCTTAGAACAGGCTTACTACAATGAGCAGTTCTTC. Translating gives CASSLEQAYYNEQFF.

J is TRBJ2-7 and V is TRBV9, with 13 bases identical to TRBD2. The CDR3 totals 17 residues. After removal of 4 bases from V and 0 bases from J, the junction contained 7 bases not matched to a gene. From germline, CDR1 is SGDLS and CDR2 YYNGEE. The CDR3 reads CASSTHGTSGASYEQYF. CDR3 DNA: TGTGCCAGCAGCACCCACGGGACTAGCGGGGCCTCCTACGAGCAGTACTTC.

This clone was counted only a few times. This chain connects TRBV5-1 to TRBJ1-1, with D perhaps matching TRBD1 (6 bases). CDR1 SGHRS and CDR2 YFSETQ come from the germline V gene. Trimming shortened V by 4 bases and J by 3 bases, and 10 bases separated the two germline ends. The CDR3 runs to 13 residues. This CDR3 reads CASSPRGDTEAFF. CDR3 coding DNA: TGCGCCAGCAGCCCCAGGGGAGACACTGAAGCTTTCTTT.

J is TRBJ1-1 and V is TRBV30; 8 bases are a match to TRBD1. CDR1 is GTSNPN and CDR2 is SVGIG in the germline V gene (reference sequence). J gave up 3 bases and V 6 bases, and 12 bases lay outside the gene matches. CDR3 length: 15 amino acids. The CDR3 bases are TGTGCCTGTAGAACAGGGGGAAGTCGGTACACTGAAGCTTTCTTT. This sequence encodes CACRTGGSRYTEAFF.

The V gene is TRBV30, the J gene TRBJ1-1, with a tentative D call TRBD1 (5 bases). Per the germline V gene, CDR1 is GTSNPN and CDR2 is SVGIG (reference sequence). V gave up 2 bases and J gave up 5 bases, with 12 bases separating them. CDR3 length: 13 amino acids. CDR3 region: CAWSLPGGTEAFF. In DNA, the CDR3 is TGTGCCTGGAGTCTTCCGGGGGGAACTGAAGCTTTCTTT.

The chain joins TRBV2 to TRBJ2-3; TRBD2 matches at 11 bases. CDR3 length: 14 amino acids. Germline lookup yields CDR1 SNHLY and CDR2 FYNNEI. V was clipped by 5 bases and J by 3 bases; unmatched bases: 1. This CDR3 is CASSLAGGTDTQYF. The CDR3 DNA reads TGTGCCAGCAGTTTAGCGGGAGGGACAGATACGCAGTATTTT.

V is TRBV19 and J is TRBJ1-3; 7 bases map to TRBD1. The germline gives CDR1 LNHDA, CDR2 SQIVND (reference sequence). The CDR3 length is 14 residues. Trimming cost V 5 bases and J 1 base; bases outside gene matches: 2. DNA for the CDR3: TGTGCCAGTAGTTCGGGACAGTCTGGAAACACCATATATTTT. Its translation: CASSSGQSGNTIYF.

The CDR3 region has the DNA TGTGCCAGTAGCCGGGACAACAATCAGCCCCAGCATTTT. It yields the protein CASSRDNNQPQHF. This rearrangement joins TRBV19 to TRBJ1-5; possible D gene TRBD1, 6 bases. Germline assignment: CDR1 LNHDA and CDR2 SQIVND (reference sequence). CDR3 length: 13 residues. Trimming took 6 bases from V and 3 from J, leaving 9 bases between them.

This CDR3 is CASAFSGRAYNEQFF. CDR3 DNA sequence: TGTGCCAGTGCCTTTAGCGGGAGGGCCTACAATGAGCAGTTCTTC. V and J are TRBV6-5 and TRBJ2-1; 11 bases match TRBD2. The CDR3 runs to 15 residues. With 9 bases clipped from V and 2 bases from J, the junction kept 6 bases outside the gene matches. Germline CDR1 reads MNHEY; CDR2 reads SVGAGI.

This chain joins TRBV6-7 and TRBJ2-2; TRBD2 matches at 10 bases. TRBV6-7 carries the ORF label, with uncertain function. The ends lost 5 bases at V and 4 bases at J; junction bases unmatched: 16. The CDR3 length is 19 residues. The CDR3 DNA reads TGTGCCAGCAGTAGCCTCGGGACTAGCGAACAGGCGAGCACCGGGGAGCTGTTTTTT. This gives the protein CASSSLGTSEQASTGELFF.

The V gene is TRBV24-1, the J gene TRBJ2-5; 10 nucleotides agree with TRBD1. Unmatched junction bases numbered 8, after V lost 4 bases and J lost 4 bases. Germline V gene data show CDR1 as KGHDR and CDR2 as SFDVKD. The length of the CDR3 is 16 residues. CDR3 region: CATSDQGTGVGETQYF. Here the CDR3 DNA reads TGTGCCACCAGTGACCAAGGGACAGGGGTTGGAGAGACCCAGTACTTC.

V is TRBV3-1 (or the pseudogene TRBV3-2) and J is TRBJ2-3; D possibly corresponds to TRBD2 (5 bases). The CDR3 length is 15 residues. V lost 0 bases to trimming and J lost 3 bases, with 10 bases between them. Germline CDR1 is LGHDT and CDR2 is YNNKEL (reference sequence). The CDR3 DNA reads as TGTGCCAGCAGCCAAGATCTGCGGAGGACAGATACGCAGTATTTT. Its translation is CASSQDLRRTDTQYF.

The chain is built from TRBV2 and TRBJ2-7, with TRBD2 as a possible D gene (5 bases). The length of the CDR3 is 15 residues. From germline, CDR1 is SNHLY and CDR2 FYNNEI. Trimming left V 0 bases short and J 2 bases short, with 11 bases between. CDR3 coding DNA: TGTGCCAGCAGTGAAGCCGGACGAGGGACCTACGAGCAGTACTTC. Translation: CASSEAGRGTYEQYF.

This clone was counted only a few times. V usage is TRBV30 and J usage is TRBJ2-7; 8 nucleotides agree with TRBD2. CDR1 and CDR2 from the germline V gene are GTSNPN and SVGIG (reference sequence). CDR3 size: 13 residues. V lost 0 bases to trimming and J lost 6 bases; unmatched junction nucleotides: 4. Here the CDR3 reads CAWSVGGATEQYF. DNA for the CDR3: TGTGCCTGGAGTGTCGGGGGGGCGACCGAGCAGTACTTC.

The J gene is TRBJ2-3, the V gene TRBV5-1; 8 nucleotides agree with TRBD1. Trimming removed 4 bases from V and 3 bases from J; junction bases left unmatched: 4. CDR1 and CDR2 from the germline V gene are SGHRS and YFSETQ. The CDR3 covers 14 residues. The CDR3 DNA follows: TGCGCCAGCAGCCAGGACAGGGAGACAGATACGCAGTATTTT. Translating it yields CASSQDRETDTQYF.

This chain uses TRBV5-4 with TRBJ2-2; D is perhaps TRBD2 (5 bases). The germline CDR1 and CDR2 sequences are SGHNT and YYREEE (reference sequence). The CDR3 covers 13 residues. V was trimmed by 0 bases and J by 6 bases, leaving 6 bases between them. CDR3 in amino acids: CASSLGGPGELFF. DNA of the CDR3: TGTGCCAGCAGCTTGGGAGGGCCCGGGGAGCTGTTTTTT.

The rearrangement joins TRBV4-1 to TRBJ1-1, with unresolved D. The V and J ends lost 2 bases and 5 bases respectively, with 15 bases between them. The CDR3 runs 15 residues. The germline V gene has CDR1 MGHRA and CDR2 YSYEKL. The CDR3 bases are TGCGCCAGCAGCCAAATGCGGGCAGAGGGTACTGAAGCTTTCTTT. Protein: CASSQMRAEGTEAFF.

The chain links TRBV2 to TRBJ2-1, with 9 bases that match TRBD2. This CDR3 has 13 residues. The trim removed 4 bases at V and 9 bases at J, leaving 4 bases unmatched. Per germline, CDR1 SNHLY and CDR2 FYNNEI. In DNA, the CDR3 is TGTGCCAGCAGTGGGCGGGAGGGCCTTGAGCAGTTCTTC. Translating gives CASSGREGLEQFF. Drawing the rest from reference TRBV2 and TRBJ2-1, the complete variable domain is EPEVTQTPSHQVTQMGQEVILRCVPISNHLYFYWYRQILGQKVEFLVSFYNNEISEKSEIFDDQFSVERPDGSNFTLKIRSTKLEDSAMYFCASSGREGLEQFFGPGTRLTVL.